The 5 T cell receptor beta chains listed next were all sequenced from one sample in a study of T cells after yellow fever vaccination. TCRdb reprocessed the 5' RACE reads with MiXCR, giving one entry per CDR3 protein. This sample carries a few hundred thousand distinct CDR3 sequences, roughly a sixth of them seen once, and the ten largest clones take 15% to 20%. Sample: PBMCs, taken before the yellow fever booster vaccination. The receptors stem from a man aged 18-30 years who received the YFV17D yellow fever vaccine.

This clonotype has a handful of counts. This chain joins TRBV20-1 and TRBJ2-7; 10 nucleotides line up with TRBD1. Trimming at V came to 0 bases and at J to 4 bases, leaving 9 bases not matched to a gene. The CDR3 is made up of 16 amino acids. From germline, CDR1 is DFQATT and CDR2 SNEGSKA (reference sequence). The CDR3 sequence: CSARDPKTGGGYEQYF. CDR3 bases: TGCAGTGCTAGAGATCCCAAGACAGGGGGCGGATACGAGCAGTACTTC.

CDR3 sequence reads: CASSLVSGQGFEQFF. In DNA form, the CDR3 reads TGTGCCAGCAGCTTAGTGTCGGGACAGGGGTTCGAGCAGTTCTTC. V gene TRBV7-9 combines with J gene TRBJ2-1; 10 bases are shared with TRBD1. The CDR3 length is 15 residues. The germline gives CDR1 SEHNR, CDR2 FQNEAQ (reference sequence). Losses at the gene ends were 1 base for V and 10 bases for J; bases not matched to a gene: 7.

This clonotype has ten or more counts. The V and J genes are TRBV6-2 or TRBV6-3 and TRBJ2-7, with D tentatively TRBD2 (5 bases). Germline CDR1 is MNHEY and CDR2 is SVGEGT. This CDR3 is built from 12 residues. Trimming removed 5 bases from V and 3 bases from J, with 8 bases in between. This CDR3 is CASSLRDYEQYV. The CDR3, as DNA: TGTGCCAGCAGTCTGAGGGACTACGAGCAGTACGTC.

This chain connects TRBV18 to TRBJ2-7; D possibly matches TRBD1 or TRBD2 (5 bases each). The CDR3 contains 12 residues. V was shortened by 3 bases and J by 6 bases, with 9 bases between the two germline ends. The germline V gene has CDR1 KGHSH and CDR2 LQKENI. The CDR3 spells CASSPLGVEQYV. Here the CDR3 DNA reads TGTGCCAGCTCACCCTTGGGGGTCGAGCAGTACGTC.

This clonotype has only a few counts. Written as DNA, the CDR3 is TGTGCCTGGAGTCCGGCCCACACCTTC. It specifies CAWSPAHTF. The chain couples TRBV30 to TRBJ1-2; D uncertain. CDR1 GTSNPN and CDR2 SVGIG come from the germline V gene (reference sequence). The CDR3 spans 9 residues. Trimming removed 2 bases at V and 12 bases at J, with 7 bases between.